This T cell receptor (beta chain) came from a study of regulatory T cells in long-lasting Graves disease. Combining iRepertoire HTBI primers with Arm-PCR of CDR3 regions, the authors built TCR beta libraries. MiXCR, applied by TCRdb to the multiplex PCR reads, yields one record per CDR3 protein. The sample yields 440,000 or so distinct CDR3 sequences, 16% seen once. This clonotype was detected ten times or more. The CDR3 spans 13 residues. Germline CDR1 reads MDHEN; CDR2 reads SYDVKM. Trimming stripped 7 bases from V and 3 bases from J, with 12 bases between. Noted time point: newly diagnosed GD, antithyroid drugs for less than 3 months. The TCR library was prepared using RNA isolated from PBMCs. The same data also contributed to another study, on T cells in Graves' hyperthyroidism and ophthalmopathy.

The sample here was peripheral blood mononuclear cells (PBMCs), taken at new diagnosis, from a patient treated with antithyroid drugs. The receptor comes from a woman in her thirties with Graves disease. The chain couples TRBV28 to TRBJ1-1; maybe TRBD1 (5 bases). The CDR3 protein is CASNNLGDTEAFF. DNA for the CDR3: TGTGCCAGCAACAATCTGGGGGACACTGAAGCTTTCTTT.